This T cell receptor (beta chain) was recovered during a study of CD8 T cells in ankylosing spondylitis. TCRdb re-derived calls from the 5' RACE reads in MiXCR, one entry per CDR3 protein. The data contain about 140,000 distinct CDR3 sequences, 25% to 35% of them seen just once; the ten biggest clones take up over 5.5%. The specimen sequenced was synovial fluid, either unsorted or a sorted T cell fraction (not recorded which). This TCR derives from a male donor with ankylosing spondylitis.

This CDR3 is CASSSTGFQETQYF. DNA for the CDR3: TGTGCCAGCAGCTCCACAGGGTTTCAAGAGACCCAGTACTTC. The chain couples TRBV7-8 to TRBJ2-5; weak D call: TRBD1 (6 bases). The germline gives CDR1 SGHVS, CDR2 FQNEAQ. Trimming cost V 4 bases and J 2 bases, with 11 bases left between them. This CDR3 comprises 14 residues.